Following are 17 T cell receptor beta chains from one sample sequenced in a study of tumor-infiltrating lymphocytes in primary liver carcinoma. Joint extraction of RNA and DNA used roughly 20-32 mg of bulk tissue that was unsorted. Making TCR beta cDNA involved approximately 0.5 ug total RNA and a constant-region primer. Slightly modified ARM-PCR, run as three nested multiplex PCR rounds, produced the TCR beta libraries. Both of the initial two PCR rounds ran for roughly 10 cycles and employed TRBV1-TRBV30 forward primers alongside a C-beta reverse primer. In TCRdb, the multiplex PCR reads were re-called with MiXCR into one record per CDR3 protein. The sample carries roughly 120,000 distinct CDR3 sequences, around 60% recorded once. Sequencing input: liver tumor tissue from sampling region 1. Subset here: tumor region T1, superior pole. Receptors originate from a woman aged 60-75 years with primary liver carcinoma and hepatitis B virus infection.

Turning to this clonotype: The CDR3 ends on some other residue instead of the conserved phenylalanine or tryptophan, so this is likely a read error. This sequence joins TRBV11-2 and TRBJ2-1, with 12 bases identical to TRBD1. CDR3 length: 17 residues. CDR1 and CDR2 (germline): SGHAT, FQNNGV. The CDR3 DNA is TGTGCCAGCACCTTAGATTCATCCGGGACAGGGGGCCTTGAGCAGTTCATC. This gives the protein CASTLDSSGTGGLEQFI.

Concerning this clonotype: Possible read error: a much larger clone is one base away. V usage is TRBV5-4 and J usage is TRBJ2-2; D is perhaps TRBD1 or TRBD2 (5 bases each). The CDR3 sequence is 13 residues long. Germline V gene sequence: CDR1 SGHNT, CDR2 YYREEE (reference sequence). CDR3 loop: CASTGYHTGELSF. The DNA of the CDR3 is TGTGCCAGCACAGGGTACCACACCGGGGAGCTGTCTTTT.

The V gene is TRBV5-5, the J gene TRBJ2-2, with D tentatively TRBD1 (5 bases). Germline lookup yields CDR1 SGHKS and CDR2 YYEKEE (reference sequence). The CDR3 runs 15 residues. The CDR3 is CVISLFVQGTGELFF. CDR3 in DNA: TGTGTCATCAGCTTGTTTGTGCAGGGTACCGGGGAGCTGTTTTTT. The whole variable domain, remainder taken from reference TRBV5-5 and TRBJ2-2, is DAGVTQSPTHLIKTRGQQVTLRCSPISGHKSVSWYQQVLGQGPQFIFQYYEKEERGRGNFPDRFSARQFPNYSSELNVNALLLGDSALYLCVISLFVQGTGELFFGEGSRLTVL.

This sequence joins TRBV2 and TRBJ2-6, with D tentatively TRBD1 or TRBD2 (5 bases each). With 5 bases removed from V and 3 bases from J, the gap between germline ends came to 14 bases. Germline V gene data show CDR1 as SNHLY and CDR2 as FYNNEI. CDR3 length: 16 residues. The CDR3 bases are TGTGCCAGCAGTTGGGACGGACACTTTGGGGCCAACGTCCTGACTTTC. It translates to CASSWDGHFGANVLTF.

With regard to this clonotype: A read error may explain this, as a much larger clone is one base away. The V gene is TRBV5-5, the J gene TRBJ2-1; the D is unclear. CDR3 length: 13 residues. The germline V gene encodes CDR1 SGHKS and CDR2 YYEKEE (reference sequence). CDR3 region: CASSSDGYKEQFF. CDR3 nucleotide sequence: TGTGCCAGCAGCTCGGACGGCTACAAAGAGCAGTTCTTC.

In regard to this clonotype: The junction differs from germline at one of its ends, possibly a read error. This sequence joins TRBV14 and TRBJ2-1, with TRBD2 matching 11 bases. CDR1 SGHDN and CDR2 FVKESK come from the germline V gene. This CDR3 is built from 21 residues. The CDR3 coding sequence is TGTGCCAACAGCCCCCTCGGCCGCGGGGGTTCAGAGACTAGCGGGAATGGTGAGCAGTTCTTC. Translation gives CANSPLGRGGSETSGNGEQFF.

With regard to this clonotype: The CDR3 carries no conserved terminal phenylalanine or tryptophan, so it likely arises from a read error. This chain uses TRBV11-2 with TRBJ2-3; 7 bases agree with TRBD2. The CDR3 consists of 15 residues. V dropped 8 bases and J dropped 1; count of bases not matched to a gene: 9. The germline gives CDR1 SGHAT, CDR2 FQNNGV. This chain's CDR3 is CASGLEAGGTDTQYY. The CDR3 bases are TGTGCCAGCGGATTAGAGGCGGGAGGCACAGATACGCAGTATTAT.

In the case of this clonotype: One end of the junction is discordant with germline, which a read error may explain. V gene TRBV11-2 combines with J gene TRBJ2-7; the match to TRBD2 covers 8 bases. Germline V lookup: CDR1 SGHAT, CDR2 FQNNGV. The CDR3 runs 13 residues. The CDR3 loop is CASGLTSGGEQYF. CDR3 in DNA: TGTGCCAGCGGCTTAACAAGCGGGGGCGAGCAGTACTTC.

On this clonotype itself: The junction departs from the called germline gene at one end, perhaps through a read error. The J gene is TRBJ1-2, the V gene TRBV11-2, with D perhaps TRBD1 (5 bases). This CDR3 contains 17 residues. Per germline, CDR1 SGHAT and CDR2 FQNNGV. In DNA form, the CDR3 reads TGTGCCGACAGCTTAGATCCGATCAGGGCGCTGCGCTATGCCTACACCTTC. It yields the protein CADSLDPIRALRYAYTF. The whole variable domain, filled in from reference TRBV11-2 and TRBJ1-2, reads EAGVAQSPRYKIIEKRQSVAFWCNPISGHATLYWYQQILGQGPKLLIQFQNNGVVDDSQLPKDRFSAERLKGVDSTLKIQPAKLEDSAVYLCADSLDPIRALRYAYTFGSGTRLTVV.

Concerning this clonotype: Germline is not matched at one junction end, which may reflect a read error. The V and J genes are TRBV11-1 and TRBJ2-5; D remains ambiguous. From germline, CDR1 is SGHAT and CDR2 FQDESV (reference sequence). The CDR3 has 13 residues. The CDR3 loop is CASSLQYQEAQYF. The CDR3 DNA is TGCGCCAGCAGCTTACAGTACCAAGAGGCCCAGTACTTC.

Note on this clonotype: A read error may explain this, as a much larger clone is one base away. This chain uses TRBV12-3 or TRBV12-4 with TRBJ1-1; weak D call: TRBD1 (5 bases). V gave up 7 bases and J gave up 8 bases, with 20 bases separating them. The CDR3 consists of 14 residues. CDR3 residues: CASTLSTTAGEAFF. CDR3 nucleotide sequence: TGTGCCAGCACCCTTTCGACGACGGCAGGGGAAGCTTTCTTT.

The chain is built from TRBV21-1 and TRBJ2-7; TRBD2, as called in the table, went unchecked against the DNA. TRBV21-1 is listed as a pseudogene. This CDR3 comprises 10 residues. CDR3 protein: CASSKVWRDF. CDR3 nucleotide sequence: TGTGCCAGCAGCAAAGTATGGCGGGACTTC.

V is TRBV19 and J is TRBJ2-5; TRBD2 agrees at 12 bases. The V gene's germline CDR1 is LNHDA and CDR2 SQIVND (reference sequence). CDR3 length: 18 residues. V lost 3 bases and J lost 5; bases outside the gene matches: 13. CDR3 protein: CASSIGPTSGRLDETQYF. CDR3 nucleotides: TGTGCCAGTAGTATCGGCCCGACTAGCGGGAGATTAGACGAGACCCAGTACTTC.

To note about this clonotype: The junction differs from germline at one of its ends, possibly a read error. The chain uses TRBV11-1 and TRBJ2-3; 7 nucleotides align to TRBD2. The CDR3 consists of 14 residues. Looked up from germline, CDR1 is SGHAT and CDR2 is FQDESV (reference sequence). This CDR3 is CARSLKQRAGEPHF. In DNA form, the CDR3 reads TGTGCCAGGAGCTTAAAGCAACGTGCGGGAGAGCCTCACTTT.

This clonotype was seen a few times. This rearrangement joins TRBV7-9 to TRBJ2-5; 11 bases agree with TRBD2. This CDR3 has 16 residues. Trimming removed 4 bases from V and 3 bases from J; junction bases left unmatched: 7. Germline CDR1 reads SEHNR; CDR2 reads FQNEAQ (reference sequence). DNA for the CDR3: TGTGCCAGCAGCTCATCCATAGCGGGAGGGAAAGAGACCCAGTACTTC. This translates into CASSSSIAGGKETQYF.

The count of this clonotype is one. This may stem from a read error, because a much larger clone lies one nucleotide away. The V call is TRBV4-1, the J call TRBJ2-7, with unresolved D. Germline CDR1 MGHRA, CDR2 YSYEKL. The CDR3 extends over 15 amino acids. CDR3 nucleotides: TGCGCCAGCAGCCAAGATTCGTCCTCCGTTTACGTGCAGTACTTC. This codes for CASSQDSSSVYVQYF.

This clonotype was observed at least ten times. The genes are TRBV5-1 and TRBJ2-3; D remains ambiguous. The CDR3 consists of 11 residues. CDR1 and CDR2 (germline): SGHRS, YFSETQ. V shed 4 bases and J shed 5 bases, with 5 bases lying between them. CDR3 DNA sequence: TGCGCCAGCAGCATGGTAGATACGCAGTATTTT. Translating it yields CASSMVDTQYF.